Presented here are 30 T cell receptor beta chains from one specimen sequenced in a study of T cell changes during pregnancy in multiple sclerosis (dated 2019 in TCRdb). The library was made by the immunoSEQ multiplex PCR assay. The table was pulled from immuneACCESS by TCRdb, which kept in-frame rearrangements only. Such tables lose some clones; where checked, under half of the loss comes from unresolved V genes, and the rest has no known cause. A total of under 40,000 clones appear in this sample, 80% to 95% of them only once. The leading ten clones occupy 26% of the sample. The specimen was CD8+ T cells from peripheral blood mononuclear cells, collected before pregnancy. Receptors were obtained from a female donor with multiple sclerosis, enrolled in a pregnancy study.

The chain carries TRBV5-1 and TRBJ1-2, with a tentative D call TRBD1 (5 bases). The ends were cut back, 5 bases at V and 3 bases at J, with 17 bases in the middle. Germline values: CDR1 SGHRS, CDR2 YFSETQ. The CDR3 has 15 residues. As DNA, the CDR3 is TGCGCCAGCAGGTCAGAGTGGAGGGGTGACTATGGCTACACCTTC. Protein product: CASRSEWRGDYGYTF.

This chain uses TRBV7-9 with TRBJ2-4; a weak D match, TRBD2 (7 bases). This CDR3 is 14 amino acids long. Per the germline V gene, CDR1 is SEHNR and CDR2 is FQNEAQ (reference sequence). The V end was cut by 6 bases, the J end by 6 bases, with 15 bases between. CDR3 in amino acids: CASSLGGGGNIQYF. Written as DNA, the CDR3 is TGTGCCAGCAGTCTAGGGGGGGGAGGAAACATTCAGTACTTC.

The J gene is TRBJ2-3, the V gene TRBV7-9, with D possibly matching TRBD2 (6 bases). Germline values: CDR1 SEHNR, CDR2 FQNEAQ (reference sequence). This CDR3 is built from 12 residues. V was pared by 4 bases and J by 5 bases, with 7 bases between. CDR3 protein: CASSSGVDTQYF. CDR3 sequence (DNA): TGTGCCAGCAGCTCGGGGGTAGATACGCAGTATTTT.

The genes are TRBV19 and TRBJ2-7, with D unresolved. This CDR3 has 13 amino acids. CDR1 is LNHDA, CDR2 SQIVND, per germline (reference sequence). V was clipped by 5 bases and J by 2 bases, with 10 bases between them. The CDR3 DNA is TGTGCCAGTAGTTTGACACAGACCTACGAGCAGTACTTC. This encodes CASSLTQTYEQYF. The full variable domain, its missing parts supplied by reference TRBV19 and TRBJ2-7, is DGGITQSPKYLFRKEGQNVTLSCEQNLNHDAMYWYRQDPGQGLRLIYYSQIVNDFQKGDIAEGYSVSREKKESFPLTVTSAQKNPTAFYLCASSLTQTYEQYFGPGTRLTVT.

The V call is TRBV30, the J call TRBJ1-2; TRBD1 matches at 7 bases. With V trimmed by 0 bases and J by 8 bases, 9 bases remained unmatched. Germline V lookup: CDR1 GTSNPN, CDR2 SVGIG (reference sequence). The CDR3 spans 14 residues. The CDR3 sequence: CAWSVPDRARGYTF. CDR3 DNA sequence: TGTGCCTGGAGTGTACCCGACAGGGCAAGGGGCTACACCTTC.

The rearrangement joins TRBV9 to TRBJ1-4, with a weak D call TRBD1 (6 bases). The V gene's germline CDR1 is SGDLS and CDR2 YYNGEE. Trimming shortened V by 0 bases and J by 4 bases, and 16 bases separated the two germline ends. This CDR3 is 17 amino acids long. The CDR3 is CASSVEDGQRLNEKLFF. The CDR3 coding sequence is TGTGCCAGCAGCGTAGAAGATGGACAGCGGCTTAATGAAAAACTGTTTTTT.

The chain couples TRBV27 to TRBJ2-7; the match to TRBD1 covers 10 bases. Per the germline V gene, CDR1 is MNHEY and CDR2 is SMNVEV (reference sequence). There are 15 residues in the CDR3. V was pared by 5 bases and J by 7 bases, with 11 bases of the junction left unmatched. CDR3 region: CASSPSTGGRREQYF. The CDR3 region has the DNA TGTGCCAGCAGTCCATCGACAGGGGGCCGAAGAGAGCAGTACTTC.

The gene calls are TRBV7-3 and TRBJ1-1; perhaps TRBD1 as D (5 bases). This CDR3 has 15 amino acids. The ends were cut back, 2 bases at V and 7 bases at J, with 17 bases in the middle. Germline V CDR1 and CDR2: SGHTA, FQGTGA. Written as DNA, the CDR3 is TGTGCCAGCAGCTTAGCAGGCCCGGGGGTTGGTGAAGCTTTCTTT. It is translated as CASSLAGPGVGEAFF.

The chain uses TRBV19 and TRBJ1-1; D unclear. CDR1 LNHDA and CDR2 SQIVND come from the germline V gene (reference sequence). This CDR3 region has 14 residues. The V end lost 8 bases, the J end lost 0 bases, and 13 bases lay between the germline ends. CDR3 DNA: TGTGCCAGTTCCCTGGTCGCGATGAACACTGAAGCTTTCTTT. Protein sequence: CASSLVAMNTEAFF.

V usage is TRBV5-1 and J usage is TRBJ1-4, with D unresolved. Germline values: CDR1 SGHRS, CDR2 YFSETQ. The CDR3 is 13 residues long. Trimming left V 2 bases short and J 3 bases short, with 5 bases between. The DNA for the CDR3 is TGCGCCAGCAGCTTAACAGCTAATGAAAAACTGTTTTTT. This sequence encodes CASSLTANEKLFF.

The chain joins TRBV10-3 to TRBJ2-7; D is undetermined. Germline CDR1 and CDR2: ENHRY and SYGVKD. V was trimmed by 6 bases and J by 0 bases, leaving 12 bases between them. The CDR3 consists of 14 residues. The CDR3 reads CAISPSLSSYEQYF. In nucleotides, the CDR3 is TGTGCCATCAGCCCCAGTTTAAGCTCCTACGAGCAGTACTTC.

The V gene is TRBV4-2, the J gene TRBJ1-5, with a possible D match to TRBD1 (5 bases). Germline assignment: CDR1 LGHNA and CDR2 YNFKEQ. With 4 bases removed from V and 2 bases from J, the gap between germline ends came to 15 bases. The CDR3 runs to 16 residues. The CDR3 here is CASSRTGGDGNQPQHF. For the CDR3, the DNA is TGTGCCAGCAGCCGGACGGGGGGGGATGGCAATCAGCCCCAGCATTTT.

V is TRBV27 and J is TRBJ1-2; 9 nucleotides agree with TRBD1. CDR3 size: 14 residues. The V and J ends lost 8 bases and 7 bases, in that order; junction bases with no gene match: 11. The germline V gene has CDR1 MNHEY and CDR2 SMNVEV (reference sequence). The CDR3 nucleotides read TGTGCCAGCGCACCCCGGGACAGGGCGTTTGGCTACACCTTC. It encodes CASAPRDRAFGYTF.

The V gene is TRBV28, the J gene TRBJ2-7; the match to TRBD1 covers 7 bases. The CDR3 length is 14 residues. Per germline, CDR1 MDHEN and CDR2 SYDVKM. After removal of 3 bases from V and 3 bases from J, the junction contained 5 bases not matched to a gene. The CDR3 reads CASSFRTGYYEQYF. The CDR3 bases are TGTGCCAGCAGTTTTCGGACAGGATACTACGAGCAGTACTTC.

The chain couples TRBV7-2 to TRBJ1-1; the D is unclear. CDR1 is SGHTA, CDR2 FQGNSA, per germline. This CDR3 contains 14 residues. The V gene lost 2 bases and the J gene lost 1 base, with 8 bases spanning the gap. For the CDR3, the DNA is TGTGCCAGCAGCTTATTTCTCAGGAACACTGAAGCTTTCTTT. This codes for CASSLFLRNTEAFF.

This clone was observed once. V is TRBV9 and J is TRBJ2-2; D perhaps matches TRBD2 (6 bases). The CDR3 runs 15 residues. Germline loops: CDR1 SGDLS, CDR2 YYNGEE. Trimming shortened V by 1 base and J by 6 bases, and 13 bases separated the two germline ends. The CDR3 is CASSVYGRVAGELFF. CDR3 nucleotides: TGTGCCAGCAGCGTATACGGGAGAGTGGCCGGGGAGCTGTTTTTT.

The CDR3 sequence is CASSSPVGLMGNTIYF. The CDR3 DNA reads TGTGCCAGCAGCTCCCCCGTGGGACTGATGGGAAACACCATATATTTT. V usage is TRBV7-9 and J usage is TRBJ1-3; a weak D match, TRBD1 (5 bases). Germline V gene lookup returns CDR1 SEHNR and CDR2 FQNEAQ (reference sequence). V lost 4 bases and J lost 4, with 17 bases in between. The CDR3 covers 16 residues.

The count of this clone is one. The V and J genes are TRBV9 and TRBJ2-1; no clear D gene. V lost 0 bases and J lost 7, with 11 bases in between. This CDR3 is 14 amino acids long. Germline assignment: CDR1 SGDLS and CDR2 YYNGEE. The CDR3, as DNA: TGTGCCAGCAGCGTAGGTCCCGGGTTTAATGAGCAGTTCTTC. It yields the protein CASSVGPGFNEQFF.

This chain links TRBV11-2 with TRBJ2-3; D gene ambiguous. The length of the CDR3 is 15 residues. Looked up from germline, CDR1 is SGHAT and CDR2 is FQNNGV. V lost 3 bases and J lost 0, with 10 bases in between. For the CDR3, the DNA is TGTGCCAGCAGCTTGAAGCCTACTAGCACAGATACGCAGTATTTT. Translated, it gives CASSLKPTSTDTQYF.

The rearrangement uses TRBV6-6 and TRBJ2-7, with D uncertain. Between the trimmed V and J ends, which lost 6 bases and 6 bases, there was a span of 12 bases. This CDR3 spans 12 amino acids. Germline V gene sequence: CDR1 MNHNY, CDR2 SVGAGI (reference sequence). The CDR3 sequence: CASSPSDGEQYF. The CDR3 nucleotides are TGTGCCAGCAGCCCGTCAGATGGCGAGCAGTACTTC.

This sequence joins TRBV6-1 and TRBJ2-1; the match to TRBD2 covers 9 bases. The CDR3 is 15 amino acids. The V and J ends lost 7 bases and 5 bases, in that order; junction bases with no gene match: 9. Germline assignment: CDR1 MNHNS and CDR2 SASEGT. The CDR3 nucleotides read TGTGCCAGCATGATGACTAGCGGCTCTAACAATGAGCAGTTCTTC. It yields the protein CASMMTSGSNNEQFF.

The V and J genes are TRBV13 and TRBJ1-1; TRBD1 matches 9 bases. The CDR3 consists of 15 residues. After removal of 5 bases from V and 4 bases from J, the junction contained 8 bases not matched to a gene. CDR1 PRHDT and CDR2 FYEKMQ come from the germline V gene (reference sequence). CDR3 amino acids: CASSLEQGAVTEAFF. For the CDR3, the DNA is TGTGCCAGCAGCCTGGAACAGGGGGCCGTCACTGAAGCTTTCTTT.

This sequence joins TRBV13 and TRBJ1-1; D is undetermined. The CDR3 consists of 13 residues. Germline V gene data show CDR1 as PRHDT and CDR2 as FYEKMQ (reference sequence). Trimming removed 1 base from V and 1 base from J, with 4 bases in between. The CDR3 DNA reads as TGTGCCAGCAGCTTAGCCAGGAACACTGAAGCTTTCTTT. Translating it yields CASSLARNTEAFF.

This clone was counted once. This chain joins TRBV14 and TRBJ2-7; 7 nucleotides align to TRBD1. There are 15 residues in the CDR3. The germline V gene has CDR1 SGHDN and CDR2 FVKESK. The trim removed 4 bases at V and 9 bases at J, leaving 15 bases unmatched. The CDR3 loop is CASSPYRDSGMGQYF. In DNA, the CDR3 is TGTGCCAGCAGCCCTTACCGGGACAGTGGTATGGGGCAGTACTTC.

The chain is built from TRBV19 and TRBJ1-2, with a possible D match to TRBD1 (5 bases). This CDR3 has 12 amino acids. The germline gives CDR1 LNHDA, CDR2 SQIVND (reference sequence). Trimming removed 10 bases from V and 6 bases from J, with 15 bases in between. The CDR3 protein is CATSRQTDGYTF. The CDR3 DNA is TGTGCCACTTCAAGACAGACAGATGGCTACACCTTC.

The CDR3 protein is CASSLRGDTWDTQYF. As DNA, the CDR3 is TGTGCCAGCAGCTTACGGGGGGACACCTGGGATACGCAGTATTTT. The chain employs TRBV13 and TRBJ2-3; perhaps TRBD2 as D (7 bases). The V gene's germline CDR1 is PRHDT and CDR2 FYEKMQ (reference sequence). Trimming cost V 2 bases and J 6 bases, with 15 bases left between them. The CDR3 has 15 residues.

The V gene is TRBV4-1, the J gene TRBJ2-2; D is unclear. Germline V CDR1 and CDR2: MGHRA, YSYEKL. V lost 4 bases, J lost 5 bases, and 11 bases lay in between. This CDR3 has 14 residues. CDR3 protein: CASSPTRETGELFF. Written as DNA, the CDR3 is TGCGCCAGCAGCCCCACCCGAGAAACCGGGGAGCTGTTTTTT.

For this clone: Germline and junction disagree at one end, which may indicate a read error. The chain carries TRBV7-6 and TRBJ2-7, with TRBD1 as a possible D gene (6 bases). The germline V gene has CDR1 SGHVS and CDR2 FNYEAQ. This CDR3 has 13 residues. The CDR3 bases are TGTGTCAGCAGCTACAGGGCGTCCTACGAGCAGTACTTC. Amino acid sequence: CVSSYRASYEQYF.

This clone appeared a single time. This CDR3 is CASSSSGRQSLDYGYTF. The CDR3 bases are TGTGCCAGCAGCTCCTCCGGTCGACAGTCGTTAGACTATGGCTACACCTTC. This chain joins TRBV7-2 and TRBJ1-2; D is perhaps TRBD1 (5 bases). The CDR3 totals 17 residues. Trimming took off 4 bases at V and 3 bases at J, with 21 bases between the two ends. Germline assignment: CDR1 SGHTA and CDR2 FQGNSA.

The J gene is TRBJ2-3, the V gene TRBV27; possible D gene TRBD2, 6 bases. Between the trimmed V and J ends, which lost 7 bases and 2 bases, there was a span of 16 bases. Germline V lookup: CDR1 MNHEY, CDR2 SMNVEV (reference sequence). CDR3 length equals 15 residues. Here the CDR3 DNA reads TGTGCCAGCATCGGCTTCGCGGGACTCACAGATACGCAGTATTTT. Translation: CASIGFAGLTDTQYF.